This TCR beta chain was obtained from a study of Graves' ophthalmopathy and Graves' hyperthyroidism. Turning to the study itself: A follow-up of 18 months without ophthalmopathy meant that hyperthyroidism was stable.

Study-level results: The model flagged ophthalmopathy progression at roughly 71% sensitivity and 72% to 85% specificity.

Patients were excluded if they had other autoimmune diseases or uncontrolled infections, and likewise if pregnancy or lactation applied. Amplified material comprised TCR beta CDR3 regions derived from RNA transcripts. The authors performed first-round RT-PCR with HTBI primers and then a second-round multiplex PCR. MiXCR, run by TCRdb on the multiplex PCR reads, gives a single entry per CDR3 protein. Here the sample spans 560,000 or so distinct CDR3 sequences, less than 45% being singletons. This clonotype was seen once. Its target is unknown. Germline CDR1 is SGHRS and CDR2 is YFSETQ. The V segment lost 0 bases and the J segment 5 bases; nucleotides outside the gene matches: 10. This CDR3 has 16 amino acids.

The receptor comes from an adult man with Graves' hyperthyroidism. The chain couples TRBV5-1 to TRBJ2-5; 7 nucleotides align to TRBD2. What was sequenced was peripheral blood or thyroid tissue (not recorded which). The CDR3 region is CASSLEGPGREETQYF. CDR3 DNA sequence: TGCGCCAGCAGCTTGGAAGGGCCGGGGAGGGAGGAGACCCAGTACTTC.